The text below deals with one T cell receptor beta chain. Authors' processing steps: Reference gene primer amplification yielded estimated nucleated cell counts. Repertoires were generated with immunoSEQ multiplex PCR, while TCRdb's copy carries only in-frame clones and drops some. The DNA gave D and trimming, while V, J and clone size come from that table. The data contain about 200,000 clones, roughly 81% of them singletons. The record originates from a study of blood T cell repertoires in COVID-19. Overall study context: The cDNA or gDNA used as material had been derived from T cells, B-cell-depleted T cells, or PBMCs.

CDR1 and CDR2 (germline): SEHNR, FQNEAQ (reference sequence). This CDR3 region has 17 residues. Trimming removed 4 bases from V and 3 bases from J; junction bases left unmatched: 10. The receptor comes from a woman between 50 and 59 years old with active or convalescent COVID-19. Source material: peripheral blood. This sequence joins TRBV7-9 and TRBJ1-4, with 8 nucleotides matching TRBD1. The CDR3 region is CASSSSSQGASNEKLFF. As DNA, the CDR3 is TGTGCCAGCAGCTCTAGCAGCCAGGGGGCTTCTAATGAAAAACTGTTTTTT. Full variable domain (rest looked up from reference TRBV7-9 and TRBJ1-4): DTGVSQNPRHKITKRGQNVTFRCDPISEHNRLYWYRQTLGQGPEFLTYFQNEAQLEKSRLLSDRFSAERPKGSFSTLEIQRTEQGDSAMYLCASSSSSQGASNEKLFFGSGTQLSVL.